The rows below give T cell receptor beta chains drawn from one sample of a study of beta chain features in type 1 diabetes. Some clones are missing from TCRdb's copy, which holds only in-frame ones; the method was immunoSEQ multiplex PCR. This sample yields 600,000 to 700,000 clones, of which over 10% are seen a single time; more than 0.095% belongs to the top ten. Input material: naive CD4+ T cells from blood. Receptor source: a man aged 25-45 years with type 1 diabetes. CDR3s include the opening cysteine and the closing phenylalanine or tryptophan. The D gene is left open where the match is weak. A row's size may be missing; if present it is once, few, many or a size class.

cdr3_aa: CASSPDTSYGEQYF; cdr3_nt: TGTGCCAGCTCACCCGATACTAGCTATGGCGAGCAGTACTTC; v_call: TRBV18; clone_size: -; d_call: -; j_call: TRBJ2-7
cdr3_aa: CASSQGWNTEAFF; cdr3_nt: TGTGCCAGCAGCCAGGGCTGGAACACTGAAGCTTTCTTT; v_call: TRBV6-1; clone_size: -; d_call: -; j_call: TRBJ1-1
cdr3_aa: CASSSKTGFVSPLHF; cdr3_nt: TGTGCCAGCAGTTCCAAGACAGGGTTTGTTTCACCCCTCCACTTT; v_call: TRBV27; clone_size: -; d_call: TRBD1; j_call: TRBJ1-6
cdr3_aa: CAWSDGGRNTIYF; cdr3_nt: TGTGCCTGGAGTGACGGGGGCAGGAACACCATATATTTT; v_call: TRBV30; clone_size: -; d_call: -; j_call: TRBJ1-3
cdr3_aa: CASGAELQGGNSPLHF; cdr3_nt: TGTGCTAGTGGTGCGGAACTACAGGGAGGTAATTCACCCCTCCACTTT; v_call: TRBV12-5; clone_size: few; d_call: -; j_call: TRBJ1-6
cdr3_aa: CASRKTGANTGELFF; cdr3_nt: TGTGCCAGCAGGAAGACAGGGGCGAACACCGGGGAGCTGTTTTTT; v_call: TRBV2; clone_size: -; d_call: TRBD1; j_call: TRBJ2-2
cdr3_aa: CASSPRGTGEETQYF; cdr3_nt: TGTGCCAGCAGCCCGAGGGGGACAGGGGAAGAGACCCAGTACTTC; v_call: TRBV7-2; clone_size: -; d_call: TRBD1; j_call: TRBJ2-5
cdr3_aa: CASSVARRSSYNEQFF; cdr3_nt: TGTGCCAGCAGCGTAGCAAGGCGGTCCTCCTACAATGAGCAGTTCTTC; v_call: TRBV9; clone_size: few; d_call: -; j_call: TRBJ2-1
cdr3_aa: CASSQTPERDTQYF; cdr3_nt: TGCGCCAGCAGCCAGACCCCGGAGCGAGATACGCAGTATTTT; v_call: TRBV5-1; clone_size: -; d_call: -; j_call: TRBJ2-3
cdr3_aa: CASSEYTEAFF; cdr3_nt: TGTGCCAGCAGTGAATACACTGAAGCTTTCTTT; v_call: TRBV2; clone_size: -; d_call: -; j_call: TRBJ1-1
cdr3_aa: CAWSPTLAGGLETQYF; cdr3_nt: TGTGCCTGGAGTCCCACACTAGCGGGGGGGCTTGAGACCCAGTACTTC; v_call: TRBV30; clone_size: few; d_call: TRBD2; j_call: TRBJ2-5
cdr3_aa: CASSRYYRQGTGHEQYF; cdr3_nt: TGTGCCAGCAGCCGATATTACCGACAGGGGACCGGCCACGAGCAGTACTTC; v_call: TRBV13; clone_size: -; d_call: TRBD1; j_call: TRBJ2-7
cdr3_aa: CAISSSGGSRETQYF; cdr3_nt: TGTGCCATCAGTTCGTCCGGGGGCAGTAGAGAGACCCAGTACTTC; v_call: TRBV10-3; clone_size: few; d_call: -; j_call: TRBJ2-5
cdr3_aa: CASSAYRGLFIF; cdr3_nt: TGTGCCAGCAGCGCATACAGAGGCCTATTCATTTTT; v_call: TRBV7-2; clone_size: few; d_call: -; j_call: TRBJ1-3
cdr3_aa: CASSLSGGRSSYEQYF; cdr3_nt: TGTGCCAGCAGCCTTAGCGGGGGCCGTTCCTCCTACGAGCAGTACTTC; v_call: TRBV7-9; clone_size: -; d_call: TRBD2; j_call: TRBJ2-7
cdr3_aa: CASSLGPEGVPGELFF; cdr3_nt: TGCGCCAGCAGCTTGGGCCCCGAAGGGGTCCCCGGGGAGCTGTTTTTT; v_call: TRBV5-1; clone_size: -; d_call: -; j_call: TRBJ2-2
cdr3_aa: CASSFHRSGNEQYF; cdr3_nt: TGTGCCAGCAGTTTCCATCGCTCGGGGAACGAGCAGTACTTC; v_call: TRBV28; clone_size: once; d_call: -; j_call: TRBJ2-7
cdr3_aa: CASSLDTRTGTYEQYF; cdr3_nt: TGCGCCAGCAGCTTGGATACCCGGACGGGTACCTACGAGCAGTACTTC; v_call: TRBV5-1; clone_size: -; d_call: -; j_call: TRBJ2-7
cdr3_aa: CASSLKRGSTDTQYF; cdr3_nt: TGTGCCAGTAGTCTGAAGCGGGGGAGCACAGATACGCAGTATTTT; v_call: TRBV19; clone_size: -; d_call: TRBD2; j_call: TRBJ2-3
cdr3_aa: CASSQERGSEQFF; cdr3_nt: TGCGCCAGCAGCCAAGAGAGAGGGAGTGAGCAGTTCTTC; v_call: TRBV4-3; clone_size: -; d_call: -; j_call: TRBJ2-1
cdr3_aa: CAISELSGEFNEQFF; cdr3_nt: TGTGCCATCAGTGAGCTTAGCGGGGAGTTCAATGAGCAGTTCTTC; v_call: TRBV10-3; clone_size: few; d_call: TRBD2; j_call: TRBJ2-1
cdr3_aa: CASSLRDYTYEQYF; cdr3_nt: TGTGCCAGCAGCTTACGGGACTACACCTACGAGCAGTACTTC; v_call: TRBV13; clone_size: -; d_call: TRBD2; j_call: TRBJ2-7
cdr3_aa: CACRRGPEQYF; cdr3_nt: TGTGCCTGCCGTCGGGGGCCCGAGCAGTACTTC; v_call: TRBV30; clone_size: -; d_call: -; j_call: TRBJ2-7
cdr3_aa: CASSPRTGSYEQYF; cdr3_nt: TGCGCCAGCAGCCCCCGCACAGGATCCTACGAGCAGTACTTC; v_call: TRBV4-3; clone_size: -; d_call: -; j_call: TRBJ2-7
cdr3_aa: CASSYGGGETQYF; cdr3_nt: TGTGCCAGCAGTTACGGGGGAGGGGAGACCCAGTACTTC; v_call: TRBV6-5; clone_size: -; d_call: TRBD2; j_call: TRBJ2-5
cdr3_aa: CASSERRLTDTQYF; cdr3_nt: TGTGCCAGCAGTGAGCGGCGACTCACAGATACGCAGTATTTT; v_call: TRBV2; clone_size: -; d_call: -; j_call: TRBJ2-3
cdr3_aa: CASSISRDSRNQPQHF; cdr3_nt: TGTGCCAGCAGTATATCCCGGGACAGTAGGAATCAGCCCCAGCATTTT; v_call: TRBV2; clone_size: -; d_call: TRBD1; j_call: TRBJ1-5
cdr3_aa: CASSTGGGNTEAFF; cdr3_nt: TGTGCCAGCAGTACAGGGGGCGGGAACACTGAAGCTTTCTTT; v_call: TRBV7-9; clone_size: -; d_call: TRBD1; j_call: TRBJ1-1
cdr3_aa: CATSRDRTGNEQFF; cdr3_nt: TGTGCCACCAGCAGAGATAGGACCGGCAATGAGCAGTTCTTC; v_call: TRBV15; clone_size: -; d_call: -; j_call: TRBJ2-1
cdr3_aa: CTSSQDPTGRYNEQFF; cdr3_nt: TGCACCAGCAGCCAAGATCCGACGGGACGCTACAATGAGCAGTTCTTC; v_call: TRBV1; clone_size: once; d_call: -; j_call: TRBJ2-1
cdr3_aa: CASSEGGQPYYEQYF; cdr3_nt: TGTGCCAGCAGCGAGGGGGGGCAGCCGTACTACGAGCAGTACTTC; v_call: TRBV9; clone_size: -; d_call: -; j_call: TRBJ2-7
cdr3_aa: CASSEGSSDTQYF; cdr3_nt: TGCGCCAGCAGCGAAGGGTCATCGGATACGCAGTATTTT; v_call: TRBV5-1; clone_size: few; d_call: -; j_call: TRBJ2-3
cdr3_aa: CASSPGQGDYNEQFF; cdr3_nt: TGTGCCAGCAGCCCGGGACAGGGGGACTACAATGAGCAGTTCTTC; v_call: TRBV7-7; clone_size: few; d_call: TRBD1; j_call: TRBJ2-1
cdr3_aa: CASSYWDSDNEQFF; cdr3_nt: TGTGCCAGCAGTTACTGGGACAGCGACAATGAGCAGTTCTTC; v_call: TRBV6-5; clone_size: -; d_call: TRBD1; j_call: TRBJ2-1
cdr3_aa: CASSPVVTGELFF; cdr3_nt: TGTGCCAGCAGCCCCGTCGTCACCGGGGAGCTGTTTTTT; v_call: TRBV7-2; clone_size: few; d_call: -; j_call: TRBJ2-2
cdr3_aa: CASSRDVYGYTF; cdr3_nt: TGTGCCAGCAGTCGGGACGTCTATGGCTACACCTTC; v_call: TRBV28; clone_size: -; d_call: -; j_call: TRBJ1-2
cdr3_aa: CASSARGWETQYF; cdr3_nt: TGTGCCAGCAGTGCCCGGGGGTGGGAGACCCAGTACTTC; v_call: TRBV2; clone_size: few; d_call: -; j_call: TRBJ2-5
cdr3_aa: CASSPAPIQPSGNTIYF; cdr3_nt: TGTGCCAGCTCACCAGCCCCGATCCAACCCTCTGGAAACACCATATATTTT; v_call: TRBV18; clone_size: -; d_call: -; j_call: TRBJ1-3
cdr3_aa: CASSATTGPDGKLFF; cdr3_nt: TGTGCCAGTAGTGCCACGACAGGGCCTGACGGAAAACTGTTTTTT; v_call: TRBV19; clone_size: few; d_call: TRBD1; j_call: TRBJ1-4
cdr3_aa: CASSFTGGYDTGELFF; cdr3_nt: TGCGCCAGCAGCTTTACAGGGGGTTACGACACCGGGGAGCTGTTTTTT; v_call: TRBV5-1; clone_size: -; d_call: TRBD1; j_call: TRBJ2-2
cdr3_aa: CASSQGLGRGTRYEQYF; cdr3_nt: TGCGCCAGCAGCCAGGGGCTAGGACGGGGCACCCGCTACGAGCAGTACTTC; v_call: TRBV4-3; clone_size: -; d_call: -; j_call: TRBJ2-7
cdr3_aa: CASTETGVPSYEQYF; cdr3_nt: TGTGCCAGCACCGAGACAGGGGTACCCTCCTACGAGCAGTACTTC; v_call: TRBV2; clone_size: few; d_call: TRBD1; j_call: TRBJ2-7
cdr3_aa: CASSHTSGRSDSYEQYF; cdr3_nt: TGTGCCAGCAGCCACACTAGCGGGCGGTCGGACTCCTACGAGCAGTACTTC; v_call: TRBV4-2; clone_size: few; d_call: TRBD2; j_call: TRBJ2-7
cdr3_aa: CASSVASGQTRTDTQYF; cdr3_nt: TGTGCCAGCAGCGTAGCTTCGGGACAGACGCGCACAGATACGCAGTATTTT; v_call: TRBV9; clone_size: -; d_call: TRBD1; j_call: TRBJ2-3
cdr3_aa: CASSDTKYGYTF; cdr3_nt: TGTGCCAGCAGTGATACCAAATATGGCTACACCTTC; v_call: TRBV2; clone_size: few; d_call: -; j_call: TRBJ1-2
cdr3_aa: CAEGGGSEQFF; cdr3_nt: TGTGCCGAAGGTGGAGGGAGCGAGCAGTTCTTC; v_call: TRBV19; clone_size: many; d_call: -; j_call: TRBJ2-1
cdr3_aa: CASKRDSNYGYTF; cdr3_nt: TGTGCCAGCAAACGAGACAGCAACTATGGCTACACCTTC; v_call: TRBV6-5; clone_size: few; d_call: -; j_call: TRBJ1-2
cdr3_aa: CASSPFGTSTDTQYF; cdr3_nt: TGTGCCAGCAGCCCATTCGGGACTTCGACAGATACGCAGTATTTT; v_call: TRBV2; clone_size: -; d_call: -; j_call: TRBJ2-3